These 10 T cell receptor beta chains were all obtained from the same sample, sequenced in a study of shared clonotypes between healthy human individuals. Assay: immunoSEQ multiplex PCR; the TCRdb copy retains only in-frame clones and omits some. The table lists 1.4 million to 1.5 million clones, 95% to 97% of them singletons. Sequencing was done on a sample of naive CD4+ T cells sorted from blood. Subset of the sample: CD45RA+ positively selected. These receptor sequences come from a young man in good health.

V and J are TRBV9 and TRBJ1-2; D might be TRBD1 (5 bases). The CDR3 sequence is 14 residues long. The V gene's germline CDR1 is SGDLS and CDR2 YYNGEE. V was shortened by 6 bases and J by 4 bases, with 16 bases between the two germline ends. CDR3 amino acids: CASNRILGAYGYTF. The CDR3 DNA is TGTGCCAGCAACAGGATCCTCGGTGCCTATGGCTACACCTTC. Complete variable domain (other parts from reference TRBV9 and TRBJ1-2): DSGVTQTPKHLITATGQRVTLRCSPRSGDLSVYWYQQSLDQGLQFLIQYYNGEERAKGNILERFSAQQFPDLHSELNLSSLELGDSALYFCASNRILGAYGYTFGSGTRLTVV.

The CDR3 reads CASSPSSGFLNQPQHF. CDR3 coding DNA: TGTGCCAGCTCACCTAGCTCAGGGTTCCTTAATCAGCCCCAGCATTTT. This sequence joins TRBV18 and TRBJ1-5; the D gene is possibly TRBD1 (5 bases). V was cut by 3 bases and J by 4 bases, with 16 bases left in between. Germline CDR1 and CDR2: KGHSH and LQKENI. This CDR3 comprises 16 residues. Supplemented by reference TRBV18 and TRBJ1-5, the full variable domain reads NAGVMQNPRHLVRRRGQEARLRCSPMKGHSHVYWYRQLPEEGLKFMVYLQKENIIDESGMPKERFSAEFPKEGPSILRIQQVVRGDSAAYFCASSPSSGFLNQPQHFGDGTRLSIL.

This clone is a singleton in its sample. V and J are TRBV28 and TRBJ2-7, with 8 bases matching TRBD2. Germline V gene lookup returns CDR1 MDHEN and CDR2 SYDVKM. V gave up 7 bases and J gave up 5 bases; unmatched junction bases: 13. The CDR3 spans 15 residues. The CDR3: CASTPSGRLLHEQYF. The CDR3, as DNA: TGTGCCAGCACCCCCAGCGGGAGACTCCTCCACGAGCAGTACTTC.

This clone was observed a few times. This rearrangement joins TRBV11-2 to TRBJ1-2; D not certain. The CDR3 has 13 residues. The V gene's germline CDR1 is SGHAT and CDR2 FQNNGV. V shed 3 bases and J shed 2 bases, with 7 bases lying between them. The CDR3 nucleotides are TGTGCCAGCAGCTTCACGTCGAACTATGGCTACACCTTC. It encodes CASSFTSNYGYTF.

V and J are TRBV7-2 and TRBJ2-3, with D tentatively TRBD1 or TRBD2 (5 bases each). Between the trimmed V and J ends, which lost 5 bases and 2 bases, there was a span of 14 bases. The CDR3 extends over 15 amino acids. Germline V gene data show CDR1 as SGHTA and CDR2 as FQGNSA. This CDR3 is CASSPSGAVTDTQYF. In nucleotides, the CDR3 is TGTGCCAGCAGCCCCTCCGGGGCGGTCACAGATACGCAGTATTTT.

This clone showed up just once. J is TRBJ2-1 and V is TRBV6-5, with 8 positions matching TRBD2. Germline trimming cut 5 bases from V and 5 bases from J; bases unmatched to any gene: 5. Per the germline V gene, CDR1 is MNHEY and CDR2 is SVGAGI. CDR3 length equals 14 residues. The CDR3 DNA reads as TGTGCCAGCAGTAAGCGGGAGCGAGACAATGAGCAGTTCTTC. The encoded protein is CASSKRERDNEQFF.

The V and J genes are TRBV2 and TRBJ2-2; D unclear. The V gene's germline CDR1 is SNHLY and CDR2 FYNNEI. This CDR3 is 13 amino acids long. Trimming took 6 bases from V and 8 from J, leaving 13 bases between them. CDR3 bases: TGTGCCAGCAGCCCCAACTCGGCGGGGGAGCTGTTTTTT. Its protein product is CASSPNSAGELFF.

This sequence joins TRBV7-6 and TRBJ2-7; no clear D gene. Trimming cost V 1 base and J 2 bases, with 12 bases left between them. The CDR3 contains 15 residues. The germline gives CDR1 SGHVS, CDR2 FNYEAQ. The CDR3 DNA sequence: TGTGCCAGCAGCTTAGTGGGCAGCCCGACCTACGAGCAGTACTTC. Residues: CASSLVGSPTYEQYF.

Regarding this clone: This CDR3 is also generated by other DNA sequences in the sample. The chain has TRBV5-1 and TRBJ2-2; D remains ambiguous. V was clipped by 1 base and J by 5 bases, with 6 bases between them. The CDR3 totals 13 residues. Germline values: CDR1 SGHRS, CDR2 YFSETQ. This CDR3 is CASSLIGTGELFF. The CDR3, as DNA: TGCGCCAGCAGCTTGATTGGTACCGGGGAGCTGTTTTTT.

The chain carries TRBV29-1 and TRBJ2-7; perhaps TRBD2 as D (6 bases). The CDR3 contains 11 residues. Trimming removed 6 bases from V and 6 bases from J, with 12 bases in between. Germline V gives CDR1 SQVTM, CDR2 ANQGSEA. In DNA form, the CDR3 reads TGCAGCGTAGACGCGGGGATCGAGCAGTACTTC. It codes for CSVDAGIEQYF.